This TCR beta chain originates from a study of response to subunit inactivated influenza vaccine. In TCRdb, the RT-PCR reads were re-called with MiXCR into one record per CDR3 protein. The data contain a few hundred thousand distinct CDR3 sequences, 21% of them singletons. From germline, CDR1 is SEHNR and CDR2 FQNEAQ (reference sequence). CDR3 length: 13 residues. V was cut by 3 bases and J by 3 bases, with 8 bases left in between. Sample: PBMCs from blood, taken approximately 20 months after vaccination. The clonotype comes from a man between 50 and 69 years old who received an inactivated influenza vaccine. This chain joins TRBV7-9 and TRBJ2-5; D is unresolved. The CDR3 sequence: CASSFTSEETQYF. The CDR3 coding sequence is TGTGCCAGCAGCTTCACTTCCGAAGAGACCCAGTACTTC. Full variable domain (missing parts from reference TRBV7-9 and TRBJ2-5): DTGVSQNPRHKITKRGQNVTFRCDPISEHNRLYWYRQTLGQGPEFLTYFQNEAQLEKSRLLSDRFSAERPKGSFSTLEIQRTEQGDSAMYLCASSFTSEETQYFGPGTRLLVL.